This T cell receptor (beta chain) was documented in a study of T cells in Graves' hyperthyroidism and ophthalmopathy. RNA transcripts gave rise to amplified TCR beta CDR3 regions. First-round RT-PCR of the TCR CDR3 relied on the HTBI primer set. TCRdb called the multiplex PCR reads again in MiXCR, with one record for every CDR3 protein. The table records roughly 380,000 distinct CDR3 sequences, 15% to 20% of them present only once. This clonotype was detected many times. Sequenced: blood. The sequence was obtained from a woman aged 35 to 49 with Graves' ophthalmopathy.

Here the CDR3 reads CASSPGAPRGYTF. The CDR3 bases are TGTGCCAGCAGCCCCGGGGCTCCCCGGGGCTACACCTTC. V is TRBV6-1 and J is TRBJ1-2; D possibly corresponds to TRBD1 (5 bases). Germline V gives CDR1 MNHNS, CDR2 SASEGT. V was pared by 6 bases and J by 8 bases, with 16 bases between. The CDR3 has 13 residues.